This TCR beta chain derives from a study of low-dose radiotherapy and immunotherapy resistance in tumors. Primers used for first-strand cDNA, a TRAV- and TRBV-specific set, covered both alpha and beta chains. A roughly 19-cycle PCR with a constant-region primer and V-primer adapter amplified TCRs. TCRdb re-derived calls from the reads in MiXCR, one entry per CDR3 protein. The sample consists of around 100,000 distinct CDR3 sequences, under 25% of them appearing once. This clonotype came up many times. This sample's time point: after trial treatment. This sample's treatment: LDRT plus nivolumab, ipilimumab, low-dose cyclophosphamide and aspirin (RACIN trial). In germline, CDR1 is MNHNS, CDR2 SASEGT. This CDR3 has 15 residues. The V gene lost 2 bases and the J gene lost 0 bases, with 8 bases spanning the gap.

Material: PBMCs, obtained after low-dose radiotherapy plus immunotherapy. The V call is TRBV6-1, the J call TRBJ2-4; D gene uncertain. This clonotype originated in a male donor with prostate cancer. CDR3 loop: CASSERTLAKNIQYF. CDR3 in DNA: TGTGCCAGCAGTGAAAGGACCCTAGCCAAAAACATTCAGTACTTC.